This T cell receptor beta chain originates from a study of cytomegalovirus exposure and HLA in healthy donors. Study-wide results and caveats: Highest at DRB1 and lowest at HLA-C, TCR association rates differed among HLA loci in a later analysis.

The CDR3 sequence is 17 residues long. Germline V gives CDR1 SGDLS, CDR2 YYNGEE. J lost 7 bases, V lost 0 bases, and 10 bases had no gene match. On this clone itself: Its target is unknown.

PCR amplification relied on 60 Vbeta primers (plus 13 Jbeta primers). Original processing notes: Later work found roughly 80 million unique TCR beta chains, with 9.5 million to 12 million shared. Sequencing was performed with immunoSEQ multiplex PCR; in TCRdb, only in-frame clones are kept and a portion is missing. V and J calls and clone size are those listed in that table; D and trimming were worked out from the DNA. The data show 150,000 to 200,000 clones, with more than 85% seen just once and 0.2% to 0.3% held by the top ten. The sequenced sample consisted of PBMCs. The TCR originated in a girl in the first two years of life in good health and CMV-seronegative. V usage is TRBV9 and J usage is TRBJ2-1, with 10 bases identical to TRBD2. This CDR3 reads CASSVGLQSGRGNEQFF. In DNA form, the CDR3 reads TGTGCCAGCAGCGTAGGTCTCCAGAGCGGGAGGGGGAATGAGCAGTTCTTC. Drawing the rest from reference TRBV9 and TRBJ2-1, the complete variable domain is DSGVTQTPKHLITATGQRVTLRCSPRSGDLSVYWYQQSLDQGLQFLIQYYNGEERAKGNILERFSAQQFPDLHSELNLSSLELGDSALYFCASSVGLQSGRGNEQFFGPGTRLTVL.